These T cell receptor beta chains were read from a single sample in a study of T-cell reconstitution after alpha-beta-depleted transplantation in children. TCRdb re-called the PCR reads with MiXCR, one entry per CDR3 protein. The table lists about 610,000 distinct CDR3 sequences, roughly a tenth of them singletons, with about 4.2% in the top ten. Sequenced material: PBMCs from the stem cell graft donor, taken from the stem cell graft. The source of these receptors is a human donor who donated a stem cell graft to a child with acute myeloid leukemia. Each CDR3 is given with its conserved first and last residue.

cdr3_aa: CASSPLTPGLDIPDTQYF
j_call: TRBJ2-3
v_call: TRBV4-3

cdr3_aa: CASSLEGNPGYGYTF
j_call: TRBJ1-2
v_call: TRBV5-1

cdr3_aa: CASSGGSPGQGLSDEQFF
j_call: TRBJ2-1
v_call: TRBV21-1

cdr3_aa: CSVEGYRQGYTGELFF
j_call: TRBJ2-2
v_call: TRBV29-1

cdr3_aa: CASSPQGRGYEQYF
j_call: TRBJ2-7
v_call: TRBV9

cdr3_aa: CSPRQGGGSTDTQYF
j_call: TRBJ2-3
v_call: TRBV20-1

cdr3_aa: CASSTPLFTQYF
j_call: TRBJ2-5
v_call: TRBV11-2

cdr3_aa: CASSYSNWDRVNNEQFF
j_call: TRBJ2-1
v_call: TRBV6-5

cdr3_aa: CSTGTNYGYTF
j_call: TRBJ1-2
v_call: TRBV20-1

cdr3_aa: CASSLRSQGLDEAFF
j_call: TRBJ1-1
v_call: TRBV7-9

cdr3_aa: CASSQEVERGRGPNEQFF
j_call: TRBJ2-1
v_call: TRBV4-3

cdr3_aa: CASSQDREKETQYF
j_call: TRBJ2-5
v_call: TRBV12-3/TRBV12-4

cdr3_aa: CASSIIRTEQYF
j_call: TRBJ2-7
v_call: TRBV7-9

cdr3_aa: CASKGNGLDTQYF
j_call: TRBJ2-3
v_call: TRBV6-2/TRBV6-3

cdr3_aa: CATSYRQAGGREKLFF
j_call: TRBJ1-4
v_call: TRBV15

cdr3_aa: CASSLGGYRSNEQFF
j_call: TRBJ2-1
v_call: TRBV11-2

cdr3_aa: CASSLGRGYSGANVLTF
j_call: TRBJ2-6
v_call: TRBV7-9

cdr3_aa: CSASQPTGELFF
j_call: TRBJ2-2
v_call: TRBV20-1

cdr3_aa: CSARIGQAVLREQFF
j_call: TRBJ2-1
v_call: TRBV20-1

cdr3_aa: CASTLYTKGADGELFF
j_call: TRBJ2-2
v_call: TRBV12-3/TRBV12-4

cdr3_aa: CASSVSGRAIDTQYF
j_call: TRBJ2-3
v_call: TRBV28

cdr3_aa: CASSFRQNEQFF
j_call: TRBJ2-1
v_call: TRBV12-3/TRBV12-4

cdr3_aa: CASSLTSPEETQYF
j_call: TRBJ2-5
v_call: TRBV18

cdr3_aa: CSVQEGLRQPQHF
j_call: TRBJ1-5
v_call: TRBV29-1

cdr3_aa: CSAQSEIYEQYF
j_call: TRBJ2-7
v_call: TRBV29-1

cdr3_aa: CASSEPGTREGNEQFF
j_call: TRBJ2-1
v_call: TRBV7-9

cdr3_aa: CASSYETRSPLHF
j_call: TRBJ1-6
v_call: TRBV7-9

cdr3_aa: CATGRAEAFF
j_call: TRBJ1-1
v_call: TRBV2

cdr3_aa: CASRDGYNEQFF
j_call: TRBJ2-1
v_call: TRBV28

cdr3_aa: CASSSMTARDQETQYF
j_call: TRBJ2-5
v_call: TRBV7-9

cdr3_aa: CATSERTRNPYNEQFF
j_call: TRBJ2-1
v_call: TRBV24-1

cdr3_aa: CASSSNQDEQFF
j_call: TRBJ2-1
v_call: TRBV5-1

cdr3_aa: CSANRDANEKLFF
j_call: TRBJ1-4
v_call: TRBV29-1

cdr3_aa: CSAMGPEGDTQYF
j_call: TRBJ2-3
v_call: TRBV20-1